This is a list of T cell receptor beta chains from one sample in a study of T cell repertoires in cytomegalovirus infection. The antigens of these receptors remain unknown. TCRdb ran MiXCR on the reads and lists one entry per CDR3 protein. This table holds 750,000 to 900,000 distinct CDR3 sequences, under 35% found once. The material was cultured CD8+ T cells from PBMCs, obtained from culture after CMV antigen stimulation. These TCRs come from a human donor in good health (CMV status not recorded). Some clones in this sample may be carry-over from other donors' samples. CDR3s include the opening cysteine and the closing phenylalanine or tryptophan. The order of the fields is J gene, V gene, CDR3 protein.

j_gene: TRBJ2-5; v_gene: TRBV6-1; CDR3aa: CASTWTEQETQYF
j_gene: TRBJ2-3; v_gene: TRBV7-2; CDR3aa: CASRTTGKLTDTQYF
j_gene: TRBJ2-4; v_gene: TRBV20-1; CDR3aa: CSATRRGAPKNIQYF
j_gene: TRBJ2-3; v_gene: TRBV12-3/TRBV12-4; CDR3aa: CASSSQRTVGMDTQYF
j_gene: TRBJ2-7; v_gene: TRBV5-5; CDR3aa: CASSFRTGVNEQYF
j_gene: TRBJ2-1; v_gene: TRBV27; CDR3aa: CASSPQGNSYNEQFF
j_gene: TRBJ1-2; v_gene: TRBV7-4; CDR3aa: CASSYVGAGSLDGYTF
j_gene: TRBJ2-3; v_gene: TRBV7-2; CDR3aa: CASSPSGGGTDTQYF
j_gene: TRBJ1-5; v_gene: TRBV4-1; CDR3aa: CASSQEGRSNQPQHF
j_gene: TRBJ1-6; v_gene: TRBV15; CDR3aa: CATSRSPGNSPLHF